This TCR beta chain was sequenced in a study of CD8+ T cells in alopecia areata. Notes on the study in general: Relative to normal scalp, lesional scalp, especially alopecia totalis/universalis, showed higher clonality. Shared TCR sequences were less clear between patients than in mice, possibly partly from HLA diversity.

As to this clone: The antigen remains unidentified.

Germline values: CDR1 MDHEN, CDR2 SYDVKM. V was pared by 6 bases and J by 2 bases, with 20 bases between. This CDR3 has 16 amino acids. Isolated RNA was reverse transcribed into cDNA used as the sequencing template. The protocol was immunoSEQ multiplex PCR, while the TCRdb copy is restricted to in-frame clones and leaves out a portion. This repertoire shows under 20,000 clones, 59% found once; its top ten account for approximately 8%. Treatment of the sample: oral pan-JAK inhibitor, 5-10 mg twice daily. Individuals with alopecia areata gave both lesional scalp punch biopsies and peripheral blood for collection.

V usage is TRBV28 and J usage is TRBJ2-7; maybe TRBD2 (7 bases). The input for sequencing was skin, taken at week 4, from a patient treated with tofacitinib. The origin of this receptor is a human donor with alopecia areata. The CDR3 protein is CASRKGGGGHTYEQYF. The CDR3 nucleotides are TGTGCCAGCAGAAAGGGGGGGGGAGGCCACACCTACGAGCAGTACTTC.